These 12 T cell receptor beta chains were sequenced from one sample in a study of identical twins. A single record per CDR3 protein comes from TCRdb applying MiXCR to the 5' RACE reads. The sample shows 1.5 million to 2 million distinct CDR3 sequences, around a third of them seen only once. Sample: cord blood. Receptors were obtained from a newborn girl in good health.

This clonotype occurred a few times. The chain joins TRBV20-1 to TRBJ2-3, with TRBD2 matching over 8 bases. Germline values: CDR1 DFQATT, CDR2 SNEGSKA (reference sequence). The CDR3 totals 13 residues. The trim removed 6 bases at V and 5 bases at J, leaving 7 bases unmatched. The CDR3 DNA follows: TGCAGTGCATCGCACGGGAGGGGAGATACGCAGTATTTT. Amino acid sequence: CSASHGRGDTQYF.

The chain joins TRBV12-3 or TRBV12-4 to TRBJ1-5; D remains ambiguous. CDR3 size: 13 residues. Trimming shortened V by 7 bases and J by 0 bases, and 7 bases separated the two germline ends. This CDR3 reads CASTEHSNQPQHF. CDR3 nucleotide sequence: TGTGCCAGCACCGAGCATAGCAATCAGCCCCAGCATTTT.

The CDR3 DNA reads TGTGCCAGCAGCTTAGATAGGCCTTCCCCGTACAATGAGCAGTTCTTC. It is translated as CASSLDRPSPYNEQFF. V usage is TRBV7-2 and J usage is TRBJ2-1; D is unclear. From germline, CDR1 is SGHTA and CDR2 FQGNSA. V gave up 1 base and J gave up 4 bases, with 14 bases separating them. This CDR3 has 16 amino acids. The full variable domain, in which reference TRBV7-2 and TRBJ2-1 provide the parts outside the CDR3, is GAGVSQSPSNKVTEKGKDVELRCDPISGHTALYWYRQSLGQGLEFLIYFQGNSAPDKSGLPSDRFSAERTGGSVSTLTIQRTQQEDSAVYLCASSLDRPSPYNEQFFGPGTRLTVL.

The CDR3 reads CASSLRGLGSPLHF. As DNA, the CDR3 is TGTGCCAGCAGTTTACGGGGGTTGGGTTCACCCCTCCACTTT. V is TRBV12-3 or TRBV12-4 and J is TRBJ1-6, with D possibly matching TRBD1 (5 bases). Trimming shortened V by 2 bases and J by 9 bases, and 11 bases separated the two germline ends. The CDR3 has 14 residues.

The genes are TRBV12-3 or TRBV12-4 and TRBJ2-7, with 16 bases fitting TRBD2. CDR3 length: 16 residues. Germline trimming cut 6 bases from V and 7 bases from J; bases unmatched to any gene: 9. CDR3 amino acids: CASRPKGTSGRGEQYF. The CDR3 DNA follows: TGTGCCAGCAGGCCGAAAGGGACTAGCGGGAGGGGTGAGCAGTACTTC.

Comment on this clonotype: Since a much larger clone is just one base distant, this may be a read error. This sequence joins TRBV12-3 or TRBV12-4 and TRBJ2-1; 12 nucleotides match TRBD2. The CDR3 spans 16 residues. Losses at the gene ends were 4 bases for V and 2 bases for J; bases not matched to a gene: 3. The CDR3 spells CASSSPSGRAYNEQFF. The CDR3 region has the DNA TGTGCCAGCAGTTCGCCTAGCGGGAGGGCCTACAATGAGCAGTTCTTC.

This clonotype was observed a few times. J is TRBJ2-5 and V is TRBV7-8; a possible D gene is TRBD2 (6 bases). The J call may be incorrect, as the DNA end agrees better with TRBJ2-7. The CDR3 spans 15 residues. CDR1 is SGHVS, CDR2 FQNEAQ, per germline. The CDR3 sequence: CASSSPGLEAGEQYF. The CDR3 DNA sequence: TGTGCCAGCAGCTCACCGGGACTCGAGGCCGGCGAGCAGTACTTC.

The genes are TRBV10-2 and TRBJ1-1, with D hard to call. The germline V gene encodes CDR1 WSHSY and CDR2 SAAADI. Trimming cost V 3 bases and J 4 bases, with 12 bases left between them. The CDR3 runs to 14 residues. CDR3 sequence: CASSDYRESTEAFF. The CDR3 DNA is TGCGCCAGCAGTGACTATCGGGAGAGCACTGAAGCTTTCTTT.

Only one count was recorded for this clonotype. The J gene is TRBJ2-1, the V gene TRBV20-1; no clear D gene. Per germline, CDR1 DFQATT and CDR2 SNEGSKA (reference sequence). The germline V and J ends were trimmed by 0 bases and 3 bases, with 12 bases remaining between them. The CDR3 contains 15 residues. This CDR3 reads CSARDGVYHYNEQFF. The CDR3 bases are TGCAGTGCTAGAGATGGAGTATATCACTACAATGAGCAGTTCTTC.

This clonotype was detected only once. The chain joins TRBV20-1 to TRBJ2-5, with D maybe TRBD2 (6 bases). The end of the DNA aligns better with TRBJ2-7, so the J call may be wrong. The germline CDR1 and CDR2 sequences are DFQATT and SNEGSKA (reference sequence). The CDR3 extends over 14 amino acids. The CDR3 nucleotides read TGCAGTGCTAACCGGGACTCTGGGACCTACGAGCAGTACTTC. This codes for CSANRDSGTYEQYF.

CDR3 coding DNA: TGTGCCAGCAGCTTATTAAGGGGTTATAATTCACCCCTCCACTTT. As protein: CASSLLRGYNSPLHF. The chain joins TRBV5-6 to TRBJ1-6; tentative D call: TRBD1 (5 bases). The CDR3 contains 15 residues. Germline CDR1 and CDR2: SGHDT and YYEEEE. V was shortened by 2 bases and J by 4 bases, with 10 bases between the two germline ends.

As regards this clonotype: A much larger clonotype is one base distant, so this may be a read error. V is TRBV12-3 or TRBV12-4 and J is TRBJ2-6; D gene uncertain. V lost 8 bases to trimming and J lost 0 bases, with 14 bases between them. CDR3 length: 16 amino acids. The CDR3 loop is CASGDTVISGANVLTF. DNA for the CDR3: TGTGCCAGCGGCGACACGGTAATCTCTGGGGCCAACGTCCTGACTTTC.